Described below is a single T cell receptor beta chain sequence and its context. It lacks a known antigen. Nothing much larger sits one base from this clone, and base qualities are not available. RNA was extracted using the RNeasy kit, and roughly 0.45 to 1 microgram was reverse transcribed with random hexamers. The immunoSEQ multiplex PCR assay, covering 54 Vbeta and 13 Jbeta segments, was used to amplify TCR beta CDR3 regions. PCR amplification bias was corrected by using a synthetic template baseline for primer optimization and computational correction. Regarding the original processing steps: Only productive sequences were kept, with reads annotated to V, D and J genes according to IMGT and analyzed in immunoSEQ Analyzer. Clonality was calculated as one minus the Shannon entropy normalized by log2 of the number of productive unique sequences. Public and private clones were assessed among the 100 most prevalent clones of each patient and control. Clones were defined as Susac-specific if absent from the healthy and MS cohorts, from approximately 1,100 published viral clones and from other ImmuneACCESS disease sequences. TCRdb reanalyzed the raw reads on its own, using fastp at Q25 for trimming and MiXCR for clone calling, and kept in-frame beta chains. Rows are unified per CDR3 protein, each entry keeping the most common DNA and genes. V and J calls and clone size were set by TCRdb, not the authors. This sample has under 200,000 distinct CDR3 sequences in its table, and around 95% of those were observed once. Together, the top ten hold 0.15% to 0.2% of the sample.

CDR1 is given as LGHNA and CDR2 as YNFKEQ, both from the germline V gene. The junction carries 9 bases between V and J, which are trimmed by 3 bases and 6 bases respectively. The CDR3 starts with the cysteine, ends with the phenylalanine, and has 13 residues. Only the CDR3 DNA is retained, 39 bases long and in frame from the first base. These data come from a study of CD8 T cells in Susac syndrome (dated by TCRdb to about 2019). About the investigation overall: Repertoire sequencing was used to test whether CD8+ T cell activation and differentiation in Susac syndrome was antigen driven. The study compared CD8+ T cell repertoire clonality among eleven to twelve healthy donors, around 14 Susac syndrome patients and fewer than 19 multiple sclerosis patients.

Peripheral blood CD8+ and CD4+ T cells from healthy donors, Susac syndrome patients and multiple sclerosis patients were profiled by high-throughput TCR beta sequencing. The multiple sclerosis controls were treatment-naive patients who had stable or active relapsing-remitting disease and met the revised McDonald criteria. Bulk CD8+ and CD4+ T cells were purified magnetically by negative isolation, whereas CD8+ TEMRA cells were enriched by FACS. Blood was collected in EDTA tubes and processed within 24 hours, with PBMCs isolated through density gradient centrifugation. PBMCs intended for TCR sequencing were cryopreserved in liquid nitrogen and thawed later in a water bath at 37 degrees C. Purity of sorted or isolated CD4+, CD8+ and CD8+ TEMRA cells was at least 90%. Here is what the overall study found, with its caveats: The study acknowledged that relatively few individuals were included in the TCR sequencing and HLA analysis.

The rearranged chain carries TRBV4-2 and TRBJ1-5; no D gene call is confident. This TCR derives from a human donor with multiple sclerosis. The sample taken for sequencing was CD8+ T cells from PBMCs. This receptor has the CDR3 CASSQRLGQPQHF. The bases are TGTGCCAGCAGCCAGAGGCTAGGTCAGCCCCAGCATTTT.